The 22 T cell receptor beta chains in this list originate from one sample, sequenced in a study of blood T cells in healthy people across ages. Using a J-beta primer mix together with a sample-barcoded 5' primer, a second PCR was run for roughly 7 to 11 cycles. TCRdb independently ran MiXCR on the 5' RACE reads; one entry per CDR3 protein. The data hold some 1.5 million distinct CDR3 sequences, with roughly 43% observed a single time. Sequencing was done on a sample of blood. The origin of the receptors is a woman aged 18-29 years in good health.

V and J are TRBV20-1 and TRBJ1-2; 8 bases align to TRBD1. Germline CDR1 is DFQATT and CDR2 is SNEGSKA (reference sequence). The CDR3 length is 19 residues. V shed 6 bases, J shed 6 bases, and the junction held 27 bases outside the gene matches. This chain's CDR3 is CSASRELVPDRALGDGYTF. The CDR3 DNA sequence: TGCAGTGCGAGCAGGGAACTAGTTCCGGACAGGGCCCTGGGGGATGGCTACACCTTC.

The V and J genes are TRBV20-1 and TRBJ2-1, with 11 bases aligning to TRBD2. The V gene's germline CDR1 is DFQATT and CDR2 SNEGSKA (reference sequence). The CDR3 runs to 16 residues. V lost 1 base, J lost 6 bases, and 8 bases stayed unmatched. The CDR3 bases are TGCAGTGCTAGAGCCCTACTAGCGGGAGCAGCCAATGAGCAGTTCTTC. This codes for CSARALLAGAANEQFF.

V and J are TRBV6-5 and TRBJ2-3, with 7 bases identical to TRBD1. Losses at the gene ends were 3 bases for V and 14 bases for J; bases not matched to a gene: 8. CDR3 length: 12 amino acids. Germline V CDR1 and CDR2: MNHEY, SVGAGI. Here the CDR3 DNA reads TGTGCCAGCAGTTATCCCGGGACAGTGCGGTATTTT. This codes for CASSYPGTVRYF.

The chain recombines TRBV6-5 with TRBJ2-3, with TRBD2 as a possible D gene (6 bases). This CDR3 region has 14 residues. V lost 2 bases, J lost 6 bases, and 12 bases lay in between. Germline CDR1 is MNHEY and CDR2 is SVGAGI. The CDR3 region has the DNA TGTGCCAGCAGTTACACGGGAGTCTCGGATACGCAGTATTTT. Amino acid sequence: CASSYTGVSDTQYF.

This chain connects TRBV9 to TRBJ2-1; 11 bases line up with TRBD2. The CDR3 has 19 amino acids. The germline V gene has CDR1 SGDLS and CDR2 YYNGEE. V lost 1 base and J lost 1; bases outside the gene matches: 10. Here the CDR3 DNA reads TGTGCCAGCAGCGTATTGGAGGGGCTAGCGGGAGGTTCCTACAATGAGCAGTTCTTC. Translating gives CASSVLEGLAGGSYNEQFF.

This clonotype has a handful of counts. CDR3 sequence: CASSLARRLANYNEQFF. DNA of the CDR3: TGTGCCAGCAGCTTAGCGCGGAGGCTAGCGAACTACAATGAGCAGTTCTTC. J is TRBJ2-1 and V is TRBV7-8, with TRBD2 as a possible D gene (6 bases). The CDR3 has 17 residues. Germline assignment: CDR1 SGHVS and CDR2 FQNEAQ. The V gene lost 0 bases and the J gene lost 3 bases, with 15 bases spanning the gap.

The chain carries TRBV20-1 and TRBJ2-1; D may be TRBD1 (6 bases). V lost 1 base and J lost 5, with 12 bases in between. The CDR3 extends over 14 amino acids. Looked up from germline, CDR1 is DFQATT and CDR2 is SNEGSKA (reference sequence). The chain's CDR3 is CSARGDWDNNEQFF. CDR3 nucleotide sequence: TGCAGTGCTAGAGGAGACTGGGACAACAATGAGCAGTTCTTC.

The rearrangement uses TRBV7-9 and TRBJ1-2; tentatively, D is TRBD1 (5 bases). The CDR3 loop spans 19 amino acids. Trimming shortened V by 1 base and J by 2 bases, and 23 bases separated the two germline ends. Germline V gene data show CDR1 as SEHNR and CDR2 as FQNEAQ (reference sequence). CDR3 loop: CASSLEPTFRDGLNYGYTF. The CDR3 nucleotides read TGTGCCAGCAGCTTAGAACCTACATTCCGGGACGGACTCAACTATGGCTACACCTTC.

The CDR3 sequence: CASSPTGIFQPQHF. The CDR3 nucleotides read TGTGCCAGCAGTCCAACAGGGATCTTTCAGCCCCAGCATTTT. The V gene is TRBV12-3 or TRBV12-4, the J gene TRBJ1-5; D possibly corresponds to TRBD1 (6 bases). CDR3 length: 14 residues. V lost 5 bases to trimming and J lost 6 bases, with 14 bases between them.

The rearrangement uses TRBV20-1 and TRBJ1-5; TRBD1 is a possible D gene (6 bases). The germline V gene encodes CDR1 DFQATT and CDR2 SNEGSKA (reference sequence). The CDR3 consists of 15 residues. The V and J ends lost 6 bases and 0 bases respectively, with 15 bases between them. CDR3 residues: CSATRQAISNQPQHF. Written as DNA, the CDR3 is TGCAGTGCAACTAGACAGGCCATTAGCAATCAGCCCCAGCATTTT.

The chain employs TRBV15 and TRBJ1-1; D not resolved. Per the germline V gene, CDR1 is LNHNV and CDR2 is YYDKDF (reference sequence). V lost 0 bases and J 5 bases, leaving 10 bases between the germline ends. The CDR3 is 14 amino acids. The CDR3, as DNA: TGTGCCACCAGCAGAGATAAAGATCAAACTGAAGCTTTCTTT. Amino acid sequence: CATSRDKDQTEAFF.

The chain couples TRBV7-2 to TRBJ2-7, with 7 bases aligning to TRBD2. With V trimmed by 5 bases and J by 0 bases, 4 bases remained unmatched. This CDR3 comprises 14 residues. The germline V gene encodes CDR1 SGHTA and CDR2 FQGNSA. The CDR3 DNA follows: TGTGCCAGCAGCATAGGGGACTACTCCTACGAGCAGTACTTC. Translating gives CASSIGDYSYEQYF.

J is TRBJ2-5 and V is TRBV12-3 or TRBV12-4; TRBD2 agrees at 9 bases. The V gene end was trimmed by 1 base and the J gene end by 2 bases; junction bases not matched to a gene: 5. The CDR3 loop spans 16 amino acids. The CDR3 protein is CASSLEGGGEQETQYF. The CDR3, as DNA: TGTGCCAGCAGTTTAGAGGGCGGGGGGGAGCAAGAGACCCAGTACTTC.

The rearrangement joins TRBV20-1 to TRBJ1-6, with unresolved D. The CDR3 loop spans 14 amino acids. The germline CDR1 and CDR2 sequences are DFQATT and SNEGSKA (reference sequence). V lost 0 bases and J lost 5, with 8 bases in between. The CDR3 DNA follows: TGCAGTGCTAGAGATTCAGGACATAATTCACCCCTCCACTTT. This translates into CSARDSGHNSPLHF.

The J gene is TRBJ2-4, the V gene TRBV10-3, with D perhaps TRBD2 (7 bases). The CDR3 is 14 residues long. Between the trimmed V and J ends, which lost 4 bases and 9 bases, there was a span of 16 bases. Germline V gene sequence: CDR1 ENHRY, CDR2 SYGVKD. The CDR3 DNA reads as TGTGCCATCAGTGTAGGGGGGGAACGGAGCATTCAGTACTTC. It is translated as CAISVGGERSIQYF.

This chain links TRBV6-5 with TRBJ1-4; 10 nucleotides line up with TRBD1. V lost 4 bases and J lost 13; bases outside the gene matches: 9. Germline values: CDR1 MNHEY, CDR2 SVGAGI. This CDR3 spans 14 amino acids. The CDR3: CASSSDRGASGLFF. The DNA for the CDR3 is TGTGCCAGCAGTTCGGACAGGGGGGCTTCGGGACTGTTTTTT.

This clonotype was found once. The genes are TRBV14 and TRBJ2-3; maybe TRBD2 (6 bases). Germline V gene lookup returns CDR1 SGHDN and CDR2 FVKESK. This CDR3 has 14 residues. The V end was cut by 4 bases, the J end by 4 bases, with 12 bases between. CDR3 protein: CASSRDSNSDTQYF. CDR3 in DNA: TGTGCCAGCAGCCGGGACTCAAATTCAGATACGCAGTATTTT.

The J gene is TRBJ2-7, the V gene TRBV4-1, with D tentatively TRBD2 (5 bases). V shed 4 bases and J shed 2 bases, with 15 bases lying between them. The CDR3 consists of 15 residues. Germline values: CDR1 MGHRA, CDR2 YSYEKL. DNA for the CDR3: TGCGCCAGCAGCCCTCTGCTGGGGAGTACCTACGAGCAGTACTTC. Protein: CASSPLLGSTYEQYF.

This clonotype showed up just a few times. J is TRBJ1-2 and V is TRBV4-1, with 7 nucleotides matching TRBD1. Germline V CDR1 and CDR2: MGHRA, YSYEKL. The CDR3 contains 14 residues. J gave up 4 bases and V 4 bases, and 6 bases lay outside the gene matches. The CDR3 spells CASSRTTGAYGYTF. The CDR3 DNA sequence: TGCGCCAGCAGCCGGACTACAGGGGCCTATGGCTACACCTTC.

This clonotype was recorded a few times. The CDR3 nucleotides are TGTGCCAGCAGTCCGAGTATTCGACAGGGAGGAAACTACGAGCAGTACTTC. Translating gives CASSPSIRQGGNYEQYF. The chain joins TRBV12-3 or TRBV12-4 to TRBJ2-7, with a possible D match to TRBD1 (7 bases). This CDR3 contains 17 residues. V was cut by 5 bases and J by 3 bases, with 23 bases left in between.

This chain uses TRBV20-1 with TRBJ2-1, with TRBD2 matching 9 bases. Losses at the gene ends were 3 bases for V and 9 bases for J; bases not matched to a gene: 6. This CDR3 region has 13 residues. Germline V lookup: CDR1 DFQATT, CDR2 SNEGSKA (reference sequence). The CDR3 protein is CSASGGGAGEQFF. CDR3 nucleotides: TGCAGTGCTAGCGGCGGGGGGGCCGGTGAGCAGTTCTTC.

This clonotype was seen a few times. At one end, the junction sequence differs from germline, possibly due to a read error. In DNA form, the CDR3 reads TGTGCCAGCAGTTTAGGGTCCTACAATGGGCAGTTCTTC. It translates to CASSLGSYNGQFF. The rearrangement links TRBV28 to TRBJ2-1; D uncertain. CDR3 size: 13 residues. CDR1 is MDHEN and CDR2 is SYDVKM in the germline V gene.